This T cell receptor (beta chain) is from a study of CD8 T cells in ankylosing spondylitis. Trimming removed 7 bases from V and 3 bases from J, with 10 bases in between. The germline gives CDR1 DFQATT, CDR2 SNEGSKA (reference sequence). The CDR3 extends over 11 amino acids. TCRdb recomputed calls from the 5' RACE reads with MiXCR, one row per CDR3 protein. The table records roughly 230,000 distinct CDR3 sequences, over 15% of them present only once. The study's findings and limits: Peripheral blood held disease-linked clones only at relatively low frequency, and these were CD8+.

This clonotype has just a few counts. Its target is not known. Sequenced material: blood, either unsorted or a sorted T cell fraction (not recorded which). This sequence joins TRBV20-1 and TRBJ2-7, with D uncertain. This receptor was obtained from a male donor with ankylosing spondylitis or in good health (not recorded which). CDR3 loop: CSGEFGYEQYF. Written as DNA, the CDR3 is TGCAGTGGTGAATTTGGCTACGAGCAGTACTTC.